This TCR beta chain was captured by sequencing in a study of blood T cell repertoires in COVID-19. On the study more broadly: Sites in the United States, Italy and Spain provided acute and convalescent COVID-19 samples. The analysed material was cDNA or gDNA that came from T cells, B-cell-depleted T cells, or PBMCs.

Authors' data handling: Estimation of nucleated cell counts relied on the amplification of reference gene primers. This table comes from immunoSEQ multiplex PCR, and its TCRdb copy is limited to in-frame clones, with some not included. V, J and clone size were drawn from that table, and D and trimming were deduced from the DNA. This repertoire shows roughly 150,000 clones, over 70% found once; its top ten account for roughly 19%. Germline loops: CDR1 MDHEN, CDR2 SYDVKM. CDR3 length: 12 amino acids. Concerning this clone: A junction end diverges from the germline sequence, so it may reflect a read error.

The receptor was isolated from a woman in her 70s who had recovered from COVID-19. The sequenced sample was peripheral blood. V is TRBV28 and J is TRBJ2-7; the D gene is possibly TRBD2 (6 bases). The DNA of the CDR3 is TGTGCCAGCAGTCTGGCTGACCGACTAGGGCACTTC. Translating it yields CASSLADRLGHF.